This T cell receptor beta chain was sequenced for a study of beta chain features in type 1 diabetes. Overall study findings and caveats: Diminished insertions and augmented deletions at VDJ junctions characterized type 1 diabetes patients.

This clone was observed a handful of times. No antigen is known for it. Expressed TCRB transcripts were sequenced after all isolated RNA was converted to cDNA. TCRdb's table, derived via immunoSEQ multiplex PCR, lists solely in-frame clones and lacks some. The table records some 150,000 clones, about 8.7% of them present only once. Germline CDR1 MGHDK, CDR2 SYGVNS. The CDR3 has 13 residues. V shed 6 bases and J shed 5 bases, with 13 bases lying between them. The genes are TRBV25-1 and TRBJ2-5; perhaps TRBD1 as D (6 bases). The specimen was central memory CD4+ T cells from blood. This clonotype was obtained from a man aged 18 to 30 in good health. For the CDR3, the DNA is TGTGCCAGCAGGGGGACACCCCCCGAGACCCAGTACTTC. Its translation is CASRGTPPETQYF. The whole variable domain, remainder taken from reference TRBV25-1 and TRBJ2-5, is EADIYQTPRYLVIGTGKKITLECSQTMGHDKMYWYQQDPGMELHLIHYSYGVNSTEKGDLSSESTVSRIRTEHFPLTLESARPSHTSQYLCASRGTPPETQYFGPGTRLLVL.